This T cell receptor (beta chain) originates from a study of blood T cell repertoires in COVID-19. This CDR3 comprises 13 residues. CDR1 is MNHEY and CDR2 is SVGAGI in the germline V gene. J gave up 10 bases and V 7 bases, and 11 bases lay outside the gene matches. TCRdb keeps only in-frame clones here, not all; method: immunoSEQ multiplex PCR. Here the sample spans under 350,000 clones, roughly 90% being singletons. The sample comprised peripheral blood. The rearrangement links TRBV6-5 to TRBJ1-1; 8 bases line up with TRBD1. The TCR sequence derives from a man in his fifties or sixties with acute or convalescent COVID-19. CDR3 nucleotides: TGTGCCAGCACCTACAACAGGGGGGCGGGAGCTTTCTTT. This codes for CASTYNRGAGAFF.